Below are 13 T cell receptor beta chains sequenced from a single sample in a study of cytomegalovirus exposure and HLA in healthy donors. TCRdb's table, derived via immunoSEQ multiplex PCR, lists solely in-frame clones and lacks some. The table lists roughly 100,000 clones, 75% to 90% of them singletons. Input material: PBMCs. The receptors stem from a man aged 18 to 29 in good health and CMV-seropositive.

This clone was seen only once. DNA of the CDR3: TGTGCCAGCAGCACAGGACGCTACAATGAGCAGTTCTTC. Its translation is CASSTGRYNEQFF. This chain links TRBV11-3 with TRBJ2-1; tentative D call: TRBD1 (5 bases). This CDR3 contains 13 residues. V dropped 5 bases and J dropped 3 bases, with 8 bases sitting between them. From germline, CDR1 is SGHNT and CDR2 YENEEA. The full variable domain, in which reference TRBV11-3 and TRBJ2-1 provide the parts outside the CDR3, is EAGVVQSPRYKIIEKKQPVAFWCNPISGHNTLYWYLQNLGQGPELLIRYENEEAVDDSQLPKDRFSAERLKGVDSTLKIQPAELGDSAVYLCASSTGRYNEQFFGPGTRLTVL.

This chain joins TRBV27 and TRBJ1-5, with 9 nucleotides matching TRBD1. With 6 bases clipped from V and 6 bases from J, the junction kept 9 bases outside the gene matches. Germline-derived CDR1 and CDR2 are MNHEY and SMNVEV (reference sequence). CDR3 length: 15 amino acids. In DNA form, the CDR3 reads TGTGCCAGCAGCCCGGGACAGGGAATTGTTCAGCCCCAGCATTTT. Encoded protein: CASSPGQGIVQPQHF.

The J gene is TRBJ1-1, the V gene TRBV5-1; tentative D call: TRBD1 (6 bases). CDR3 length: 15 residues. Germline V gene lookup returns CDR1 SGHRS and CDR2 YFSETQ. V gave up 5 bases and J gave up 4 bases, with 18 bases separating them. The CDR3: CASSSGGAMSTEAFF. The DNA for the CDR3 is TGCGCCAGCAGTAGCGGGGGGGCGATGAGCACTGAAGCTTTCTTT.

As concerns this clone: A read error is likely here: a far larger clone is one base away. Other nucleotide sequences from this sample produce the same CDR3. V and J are TRBV4-2 and TRBJ1-3, with D possibly being TRBD1 (6 bases). The CDR3 is 17 amino acids. Looked up from germline, CDR1 is LGHNA and CDR2 is YNFKEQ. CDR3 protein: CASSQDGGAPTGNTIYF. CDR3 nucleotide sequence: TGTGCCAGTAGCCAAGATGGGGGGGCGCCTACGGGAAACACCATATATTTT.

This clone has a single count. This chain connects TRBV6-5 to TRBJ2-2, with 7 bases matching TRBD2. With 2 bases clipped from V and 0 bases from J, the junction kept 3 bases outside the gene matches. This CDR3 contains 16 residues. Per the germline V gene, CDR1 is MNHEY and CDR2 is SVGAGI. CDR3 region: CASSYAAGANTGELFF. The DNA of the CDR3 is TGTGCCAGCAGTTACGCGGCGGGAGCGAACACCGGGGAGCTGTTTTTT.

The chain combines TRBV7-2 with TRBJ1-5; D perhaps matches TRBD1 (5 bases). V lost 0 bases to trimming and J lost 3 bases, with 9 bases between them. The CDR3 covers 15 residues. In germline, CDR1 is SGHTA, CDR2 FQGNSA. Here the CDR3 DNA reads TGTGCCAGCAGCTTAGCGACAGTAAACAATCAGCCCCAGCATTTT. Protein sequence: CASSLATVNNQPQHF.

On this clone: A much bigger clone sits one base away, suggesting this may be a read error. The CDR3 region is CASSVLAGEDTGELFF. The CDR3, as DNA: TGTGCCAGCAGTGTTCTAGCGGGAGAGGACACCGGGGAGCTGTTTTTT. The V and J genes are TRBV6-1 and TRBJ2-2; TRBD2 matches at 10 bases. This CDR3 is 16 amino acids long. The ends lost 4 bases at V and 3 bases at J; junction bases unmatched: 5. Looked up from germline, CDR1 is MNHNS and CDR2 is SASEGT.

The V call is TRBV4-2, the J call TRBJ2-1, with D unresolved. The CDR3 has 13 amino acids. Per the germline V gene, CDR1 is LGHNA and CDR2 is YNFKEQ. Trimming cost V 2 bases and J 10 bases, with 12 bases left between them. CDR3: CASSQFASREQFF. The DNA for the CDR3 is TGTGCCAGCAGCCAATTTGCTTCCAGGGAGCAGTTCTTC.

The chain joins TRBV5-1 to TRBJ2-2; D perhaps matches TRBD1 (8 bases). The germline V gene encodes CDR1 SGHRS and CDR2 YFSETQ. V was pared by 4 bases and J by 3 bases, with 13 bases between. The CDR3 is made up of 15 amino acids. The DNA of the CDR3 is TGCGCCAGCAGCGAAACAGGGGGGGACACCGGGGAGCTGTTTTTT. It encodes CASSETGGDTGELFF.

The V gene is TRBV7-8, the J gene TRBJ1-1, with D maybe TRBD1 (6 bases). Trimming pared 2 bases from V and 1 base from J, leaving 17 bases between. The germline V gene encodes CDR1 SGHVS and CDR2 FQNEAQ. The CDR3 is 17 amino acids. CDR3 loop: CASSLWGPDGRNTEAFF. The CDR3, as DNA: TGTGCCAGCAGCTTATGGGGGCCAGATGGGCGGAACACTGAAGCTTTCTTT.

This rearrangement joins TRBV7-6 to TRBJ2-1, with D maybe TRBD2 (5 bases). CDR1 and CDR2 (germline): SGHVS, FNYEAQ. The V end lost 2 bases, the J end lost 4 bases, and 12 bases lay between the germline ends. CDR3 size: 15 residues. The DNA for the CDR3 is TGTGCCAGCAGCTTAAGGGAGAAGCCTTACAATGAGCAGTTCTTC. This translates into CASSLREKPYNEQFF. Supplemented by reference TRBV7-6 and TRBJ2-1, the full variable domain reads GAGVSQSPRYKVTKRGQDVALRCDPISGHVSLYWYRQALGQGPEFLTYFNYEAQQDKSGLPNDRFSAERPEGSISTLTIQRTEQRDSAMYRCASSLREKPYNEQFFGPGTRLTVL.

CDR3 loop: CASSLTGSSYEQYF. CDR3 coding DNA: TGTGCCAGCAGTTTAACAGGGAGCTCCTACGAGCAGTACTTC. The chain is built from TRBV27 and TRBJ2-7; a weak D match, TRBD1 (6 bases). V was pared by 2 bases and J by 0 bases, with 8 bases between. The CDR3 runs to 14 residues. CDR1 is MNHEY and CDR2 is SMNVEV in the germline V gene (reference sequence).

V and J are TRBV13 and TRBJ2-3, with 8 bases aligning to TRBD1. Germline V CDR1 and CDR2: PRHDT, FYEKMQ (reference sequence). This CDR3 comprises 14 residues. Trimming took 5 bases from V and 4 from J; bases not matched to a gene: 5. CDR3 DNA: TGTGCCAGCAGCCCCCGACAGGGGTCAGATACGCAGTATTTT. Its translation: CASSPRQGSDTQYF. Combining the CDR3 with reference TRBV13 and TRBJ2-3 gives the whole variable domain AAGVIQSPRHLIKEKRETATLKCYPIPRHDTVYWYQQGPGQDPQFLISFYEKMQSDKGSIPDRFSAQQFSDYHSELNMSSLELGDSALYFCASSPRQGSDTQYFGPGTRLTVL.